This TCR beta chain was sequenced during a study of blood T cell repertoires in COVID-19. Trimming removed 0 bases from V and 5 bases from J, with 7 bases in between. CDR3 length: 13 amino acids. Germline-derived CDR1 and CDR2 are KGHSH and LQKENI. As handled by the study authors: Quantification of nucleated cells was approximated via reference gene primer amplification. Using immunoSEQ multiplex PCR, the repertoire was profiled, and TCRdb retains in-frame clones only, with some absent. That table furnishes V, J and clone size, whereas the DNA furnished D and trimming. This table holds 300,000 or so clones, approximately 88% found once.

The origin of this receptor is a woman aged 30 to 39 who had recovered from COVID-19. The sequenced sample consisted of peripheral blood. V is TRBV18 and J is TRBJ1-1; no clear D gene. The CDR3 DNA sequence: TGTGCCAGCTCACCACCAACTTTAACTGAAGCTTTCTTT. The encoded protein is CASSPPTLTEAFF.